One and the same sample provided the 21 T cell receptor beta chains below, sequenced in a study of T cells in tumors after PD-1 blockade. Sequenced by immunoSEQ multiplex PCR; TCRdb stores in-frame clones only, minus some. The repertoire includes 60,000 or so clones, roughly 77% of them detected once, and roughly 13% sits in the top ten. This material consisted of PBMCs, taken before anti-PD-1 treatment. The receptors derive from a human donor with basal cell carcinoma.

The rearrangement links TRBV14 to TRBJ1-2, with 11 bases aligning to TRBD1. Germline V CDR1 and CDR2: SGHDN, FVKESK. Losses at the gene ends were 1 base for V and 7 bases for J; bases not matched to a gene: 8. There are 16 residues in the CDR3. CDR3 sequence reads: CASSQVGTGGTFGYTF. CDR3 DNA: TGTGCCAGCAGCCAAGTTGGGACAGGGGGGACTTTTGGCTACACCTTC.

The rearrangement links TRBV5-4 to TRBJ2-6; tentatively, D is TRBD2 (5 bases). The CDR3 has 16 residues. Germline V gene data show CDR1 as SGHNT and CDR2 as YYREEE (reference sequence). The V end was cut by 0 bases, the J end by 3 bases, with 10 bases between. CDR3 residues: CASSLAERVGANVLTF. The CDR3 nucleotides read TGTGCCAGCAGCTTGGCAGAGAGGGTTGGGGCCAACGTCCTGACTTTC.

J is TRBJ1-5 and V is TRBV6-6, with 7 positions matching TRBD1. The V gene end was trimmed by 7 bases and the J gene end by 4 bases; junction bases not matched to a gene: 13. The CDR3 has 16 residues. Per germline, CDR1 MNHNY and CDR2 SVGAGI (reference sequence). The CDR3 sequence: CASTIRDRVLNQPQHF. CDR3 DNA: TGTGCCAGCACCATTCGAGACAGGGTTCTTAATCAGCCCCAGCATTTT.

The rearrangement joins TRBV5-6 to TRBJ2-5; D ambiguous. Trimming left V 3 bases short and J 5 bases short, with 8 bases between. CDR1 is SGHDT, CDR2 YYEEEE, per germline. This CDR3 has 12 amino acids. The DNA of the CDR3 is TGTGCCAGCAGCTCCGGTCGGGAGACCCAGTACTTC. Translated, it gives CASSSGRETQYF.

The V call is TRBV5-1, the J call TRBJ2-4; 8 nucleotides agree with TRBD2. J gave up 1 base and V 1 base, and 10 bases lay outside the gene matches. Germline assignment: CDR1 SGHRS and CDR2 YFSETQ. The CDR3 spans 18 residues. CDR3 in DNA: TGCGCCAGCAGCTTGTCCAGCGGGGGAGAAGGGGCCAAAAACATTCAGTACTTC. Protein sequence: CASSLSSGGEGAKNIQYF.

The CDR3 sequence: CASSLGQTGSEQYF. The CDR3 coding sequence is TGTGCCAGCAGCTTGGGACAGACGGGCAGCGAGCAGTACTTC. The chain is built from TRBV5-4 and TRBJ2-7; TRBD1 is a possible D gene (5 bases). V dropped 0 bases and J dropped 6 bases, with 13 bases sitting between them. The CDR3 runs to 14 residues. In germline, CDR1 is SGHNT, CDR2 YYREEE (reference sequence).

V usage is TRBV4-1 and J usage is TRBJ2-1; either TRBD1 or TRBD2 may fit D (5 bases each). V lost 4 bases to trimming and J lost 0 bases, with 13 bases between them. CDR1 is MGHRA, CDR2 YSYEKL, per germline. The CDR3 has 16 amino acids. DNA for the CDR3: TGCGCCAGCAGCCCGCTGGGGGTGAGCTCCTACAATGAGCAGTTCTTC. As protein: CASSPLGVSSYNEQFF.

The gene calls are TRBV12-3 or TRBV12-4 and TRBJ2-7; 13 bases are a match to TRBD2. The junction had 4 bases not matched to a gene; V was cut back by 5 bases and J by 9 bases. The CDR3 has 13 amino acids. The CDR3 sequence is CASSRTSGGRQYF. Written as DNA, the CDR3 is TGTGCCAGCAGTCGGACTAGCGGGGGTAGGCAGTACTTC.

The rearrangement joins TRBV10-3 to TRBJ1-3; D is undetermined. The germline V gene has CDR1 ENHRY and CDR2 SYGVKD. V lost 2 bases and J lost 1, with 6 bases in between. The CDR3 is made up of 14 amino acids. The CDR3 DNA reads TGTGCCATCAGTGAGGTGGTTTCTGGAAACACCATATATTTT. This translates into CAISEVVSGNTIYF.

The chain couples TRBV30 to TRBJ1-4; D unclear. The V gene lost 3 bases and the J gene lost 10 bases, with 12 bases spanning the gap. The CDR3 has 12 amino acids. Germline CDR1 reads GTSNPN; CDR2 reads SVGIG (reference sequence). The CDR3, as DNA: TGTGCCTGGAGCCCCGAAGAGGGAAAACTGTTTTTT. Protein product: CAWSPEEGKLFF.

The chain uses TRBV6-6 and TRBJ2-5; D may be TRBD2 (5 bases). Germline CDR1 is MNHNY and CDR2 is SVGAGI (reference sequence). Trimming shortened V by 6 bases and J by 4 bases, and 9 bases separated the two germline ends. The CDR3 loop spans 12 amino acids. The CDR3 sequence: CASSDYGETQYF. The CDR3 DNA is TGTGCCAGCAGCGACTACGGAGAGACCCAGTACTTC.

The V and J genes are TRBV5-1 and TRBJ2-7; 9 bases match TRBD1. The CDR3 runs to 15 residues. CDR1 is SGHRS and CDR2 is YFSETQ in the germline V gene. Trimming at V came to 1 base and at J to 6 bases, leaving 8 bases not matched to a gene. The CDR3: CASSLTGQGRTEQYF. DNA for the CDR3: TGCGCCAGCAGCTTGACCGGACAGGGGAGAACCGAGCAGTACTTC. The entire variable domain, with the rest obtained from reference TRBV5-1 and TRBJ2-7, is as follows: KAGVTQTPRYLIKTRGQQVTLSCSPISGHRSVSWYQQTPGQGLQFLFEYFSETQRNKGNFPGRFSGRQFSNSRSEMNVSTLELGDSALYLCASSLTGQGRTEQYFGPGTRLTVT.

CDR3 sequence: CASSNTGGVGGELFF. The DNA of the CDR3 is TGTGCCAGTAGTAATACAGGGGGCGTTGGCGGGGAGCTGTTTTTT. This chain links TRBV19 with TRBJ2-2; TRBD1 aligns across 9 bases. V lost 4 bases and J lost 7; bases outside the gene matches: 7. Germline lookup yields CDR1 LNHDA and CDR2 SQIVND (reference sequence). The CDR3 consists of 15 residues.

This clone was seen just once. This chain links TRBV27 with TRBJ2-7; tentative D call: TRBD1 (6 bases). This CDR3 is 13 amino acids long. The ends were cut back, 6 bases at V and 6 bases at J, with 15 bases in the middle. CDR1 and CDR2 (germline): MNHEY, SMNVEV (reference sequence). CDR3 sequence reads: CASRTTTGREQYF. CDR3 in DNA: TGTGCCAGCAGGACTACGACAGGTCGCGAGCAGTACTTC.

The count of this clone is one. The V and J genes are TRBV5-5 and TRBJ2-3; D is uncertain. This CDR3 comprises 12 residues. Looked up from germline, CDR1 is SGHKS and CDR2 is YYEKEE (reference sequence). V was clipped by 0 bases and J by 3 bases, with 2 bases between them. Here the CDR3 DNA reads TGTGCCAGCAGCTTGGATACAGATACGCAGTATTTT. The encoded protein is CASSLDTDTQYF.

V usage is TRBV6-5 and J usage is TRBJ2-3, with D maybe TRBD1 (6 bases). Germline CDR1 is MNHEY and CDR2 is SVGAGI. The CDR3 extends over 13 amino acids. The V gene lost 6 bases and the J gene lost 6 bases, with 13 bases spanning the gap. CDR3 in amino acids: CASSPQGWDTQYF. CDR3 sequence (DNA): TGTGCCAGCAGCCCACAGGGATGGGATACGCAGTATTTT.

The chain is built from TRBV30 and TRBJ1-5; no clear D. V lost 1 base, J lost 9 bases, and 10 bases lay in between. The CDR3 spans 12 residues. CDR1 is GTSNPN and CDR2 is SVGIG in the germline V gene (reference sequence). The CDR3 bases are TGTGCCTGGAGTGCCCCCCCCAGGCCCCAGCATTTT. Translating gives CAWSAPPRPQHF.

This clone was seen only once. V usage is TRBV2 and J usage is TRBJ1-1; no reliable D call. This CDR3 is built from 13 residues. The germline V gene encodes CDR1 SNHLY and CDR2 FYNNEI. Trimming left V 6 bases short and J 4 bases short, with 12 bases between. CDR3 residues: CASSLGQFTEAFF. The CDR3 DNA follows: TGTGCCAGCAGCCTTGGGCAATTCACTGAAGCTTTCTTT.

CDR3 nucleotides: TGTGCCAGCTCACCACCCCACATCGGACGCTCTAATTCACCCCTCCACTTT. It specifies CASSPPHIGRSNSPLHF. This rearrangement joins TRBV18 to TRBJ1-6; D is undetermined. This CDR3 region has 17 residues. The V end was cut by 0 bases, the J end by 6 bases, with 15 bases between. Germline V lookup: CDR1 KGHSH, CDR2 LQKENI.

This clone showed up just once. The chain joins TRBV9 to TRBJ2-1; TRBD2 matches 14 bases. This CDR3 contains 16 residues. Germline CDR1 reads SGDLS; CDR2 reads YYNGEE. Trimming took 2 bases from V and 4 from J; bases not matched to a gene: 2. CDR3 coding DNA: TGTGCCAGCAGCGTGGGACTAGCGGGGGAGTACAATGAGCAGTTCTTC. The encoded protein is CASSVGLAGEYNEQFF.

The rearrangement joins TRBV18 to TRBJ2-5; TRBD2 agrees at 7 bases. V dropped 6 bases and J dropped 2; count of bases not matched to a gene: 6. This CDR3 is 14 amino acids long. Germline V gene lookup returns CDR1 KGHSH and CDR2 LQKENI. Written as DNA, the CDR3 is TGTGCCAGCTCCCCCCTAGCGGAACAAGAGACCCAGTACTTC. As protein: CASSPLAEQETQYF.